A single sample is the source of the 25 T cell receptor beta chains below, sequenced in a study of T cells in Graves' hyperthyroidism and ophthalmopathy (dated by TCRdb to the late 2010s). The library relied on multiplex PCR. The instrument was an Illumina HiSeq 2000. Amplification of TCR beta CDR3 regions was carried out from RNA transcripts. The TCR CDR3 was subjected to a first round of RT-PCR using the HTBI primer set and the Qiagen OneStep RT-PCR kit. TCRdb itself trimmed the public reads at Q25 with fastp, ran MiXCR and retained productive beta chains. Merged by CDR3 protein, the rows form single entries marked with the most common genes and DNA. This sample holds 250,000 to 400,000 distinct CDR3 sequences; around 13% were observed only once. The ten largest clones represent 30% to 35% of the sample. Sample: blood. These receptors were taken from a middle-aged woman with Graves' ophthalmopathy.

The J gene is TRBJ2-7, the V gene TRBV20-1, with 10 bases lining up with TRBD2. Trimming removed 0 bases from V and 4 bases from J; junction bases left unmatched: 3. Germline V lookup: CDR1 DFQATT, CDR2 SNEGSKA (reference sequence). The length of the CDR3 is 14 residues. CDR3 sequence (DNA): TGCAGTGCTAGAGAACCAGCGGGAGGGTACGAGCAGTACTTC. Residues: CSAREPAGGYEQYF.

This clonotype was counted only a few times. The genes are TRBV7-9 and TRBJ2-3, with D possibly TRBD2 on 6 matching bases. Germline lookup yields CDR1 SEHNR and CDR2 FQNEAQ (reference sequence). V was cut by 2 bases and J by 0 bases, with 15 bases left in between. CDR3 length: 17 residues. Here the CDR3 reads CASSLLGDTSSTDTQYF. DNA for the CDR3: TGTGCCAGCAGCTTACTGGGGGATACTAGCAGCACAGATACGCAGTATTTT.

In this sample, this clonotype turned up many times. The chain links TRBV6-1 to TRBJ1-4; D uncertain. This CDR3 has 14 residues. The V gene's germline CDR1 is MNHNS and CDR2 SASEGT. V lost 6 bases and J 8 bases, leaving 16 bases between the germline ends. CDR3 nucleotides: TGTGCCAGCAGGAGAAAACCCGCGGGGGAAAAACTGTTTTTT. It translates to CASRRKPAGEKLFF.

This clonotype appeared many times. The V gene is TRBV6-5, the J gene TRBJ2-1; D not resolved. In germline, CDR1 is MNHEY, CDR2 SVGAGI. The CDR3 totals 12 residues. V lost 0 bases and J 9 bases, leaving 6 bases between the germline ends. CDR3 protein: CASSYSSTEQFF. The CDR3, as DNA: TGTGCCAGCAGTTACTCGAGTACTGAGCAGTTCTTC.

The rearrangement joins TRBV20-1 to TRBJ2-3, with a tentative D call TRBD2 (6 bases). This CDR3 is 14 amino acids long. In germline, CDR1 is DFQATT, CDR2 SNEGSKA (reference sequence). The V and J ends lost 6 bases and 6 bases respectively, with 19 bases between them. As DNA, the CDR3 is TGCAGTGCCCACGTCAGGGACTGGAGGGATACGCAGTATTTT. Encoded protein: CSAHVRDWRDTQYF.

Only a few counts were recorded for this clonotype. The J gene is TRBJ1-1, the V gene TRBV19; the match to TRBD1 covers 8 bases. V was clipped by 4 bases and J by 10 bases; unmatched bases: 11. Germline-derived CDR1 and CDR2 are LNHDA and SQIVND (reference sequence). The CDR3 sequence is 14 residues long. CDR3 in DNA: TGTGCCAGTAGTACCGACGGGACAGGAGGCGCAGCTTTCTTT. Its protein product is CASSTDGTGGAAFF.

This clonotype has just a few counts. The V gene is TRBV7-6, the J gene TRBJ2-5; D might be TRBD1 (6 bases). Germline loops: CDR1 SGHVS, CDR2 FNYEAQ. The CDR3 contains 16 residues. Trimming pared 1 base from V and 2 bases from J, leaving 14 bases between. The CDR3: CASSLGLGAPQETQYF. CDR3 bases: TGTGCCAGCAGCTTAGGCCTGGGGGCCCCTCAAGAGACCCAGTACTTC.

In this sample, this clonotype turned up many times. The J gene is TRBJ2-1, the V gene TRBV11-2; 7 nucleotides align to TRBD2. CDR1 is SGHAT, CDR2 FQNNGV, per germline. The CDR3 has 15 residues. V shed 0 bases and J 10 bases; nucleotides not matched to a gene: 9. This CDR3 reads CASSLDVGLAAEQFF. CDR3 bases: TGTGCCAGCAGCTTAGATGTGGGTCTAGCGGCCGAGCAGTTCTTC. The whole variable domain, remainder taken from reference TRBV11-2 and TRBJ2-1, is EAGVAQSPRYKIIEKRQSVAFWCNPISGHATLYWYQQILGQGPKLLIQFQNNGVVDDSQLPKDRFSAERLKGVDSTLKIQPAKLEDSAVYLCASSLDVGLAAEQFFGPGTRLTVL.

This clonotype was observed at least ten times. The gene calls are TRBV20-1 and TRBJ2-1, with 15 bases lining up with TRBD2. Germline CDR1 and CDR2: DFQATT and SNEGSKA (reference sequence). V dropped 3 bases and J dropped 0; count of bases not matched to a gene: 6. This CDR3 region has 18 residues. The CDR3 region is CSASRGLAGGLSYNEQFF. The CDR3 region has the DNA TGCAGTGCTAGTCGGGGACTAGCGGGGGGCCTCTCCTACAATGAGCAGTTCTTC.

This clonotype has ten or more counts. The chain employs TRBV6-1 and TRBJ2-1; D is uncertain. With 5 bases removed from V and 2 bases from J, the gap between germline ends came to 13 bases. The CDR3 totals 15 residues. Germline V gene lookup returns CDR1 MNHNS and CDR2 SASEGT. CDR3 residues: CASSNRWPPYNEQFF. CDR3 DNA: TGTGCCAGCAGTAATCGATGGCCCCCCTACAATGAGCAGTTCTTC.

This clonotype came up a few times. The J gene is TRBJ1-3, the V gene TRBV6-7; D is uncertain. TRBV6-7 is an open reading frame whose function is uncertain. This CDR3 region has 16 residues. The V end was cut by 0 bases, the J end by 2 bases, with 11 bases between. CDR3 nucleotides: TGTGCCAGCAGTTACTCGACATCGGAGACTGGAAACACCATATATTTT. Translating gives CASSYSTSETGNTIYF.

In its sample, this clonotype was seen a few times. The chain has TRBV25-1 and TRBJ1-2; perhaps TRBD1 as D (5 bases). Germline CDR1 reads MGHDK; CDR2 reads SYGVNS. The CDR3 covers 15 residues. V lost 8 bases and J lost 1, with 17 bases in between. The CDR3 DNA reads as TGTGCCAGCTCGGGGGTCCAGGGAGTTAACTATGGCTACACCTTC. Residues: CASSGVQGVNYGYTF.

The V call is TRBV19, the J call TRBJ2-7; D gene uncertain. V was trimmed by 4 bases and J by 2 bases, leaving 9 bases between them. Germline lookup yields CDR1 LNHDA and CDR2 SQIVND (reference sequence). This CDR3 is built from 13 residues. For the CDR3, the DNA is TGTGCCAGTAGTACTGCAGATACCTACGAGCAGTACTTC. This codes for CASSTADTYEQYF.

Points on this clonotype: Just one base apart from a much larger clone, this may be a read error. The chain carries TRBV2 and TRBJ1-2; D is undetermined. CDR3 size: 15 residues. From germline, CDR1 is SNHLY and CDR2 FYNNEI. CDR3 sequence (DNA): TGTGCCAGCAACGGACCCCCCATAAGTGACTATGGCTGCACCTTC. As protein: CASNGPPISDYGCTF.

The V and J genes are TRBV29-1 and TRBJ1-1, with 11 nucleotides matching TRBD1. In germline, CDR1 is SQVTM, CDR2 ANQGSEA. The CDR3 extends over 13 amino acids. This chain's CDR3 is CNGGQGANTEAFF. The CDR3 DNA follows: TGCAACGGAGGACAGGGGGCGAACACTGAAGCTTTCTTT.

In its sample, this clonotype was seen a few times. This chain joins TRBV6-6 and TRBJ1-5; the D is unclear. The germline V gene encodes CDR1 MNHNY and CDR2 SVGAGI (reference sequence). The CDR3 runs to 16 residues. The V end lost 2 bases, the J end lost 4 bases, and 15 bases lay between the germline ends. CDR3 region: CASSYVGGSGNQPQHF. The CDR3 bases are TGTGCCAGCAGTTACGTGGGAGGGTCTGGAAATCAGCCCCAGCATTTT.

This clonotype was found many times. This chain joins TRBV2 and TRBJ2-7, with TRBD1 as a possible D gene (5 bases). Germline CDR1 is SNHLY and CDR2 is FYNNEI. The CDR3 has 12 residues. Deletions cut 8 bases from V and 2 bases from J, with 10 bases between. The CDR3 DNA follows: TGTGCCAGCCAGGGAAGAGCCTACGAGCAGTACTTC. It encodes CASQGRAYEQYF.

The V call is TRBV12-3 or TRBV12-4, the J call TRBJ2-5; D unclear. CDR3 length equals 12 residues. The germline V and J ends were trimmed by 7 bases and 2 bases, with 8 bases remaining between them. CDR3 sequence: CASKEGQETQYF. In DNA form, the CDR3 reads TGTGCCAGCAAGGAAGGTCAAGAGACCCAGTACTTC.

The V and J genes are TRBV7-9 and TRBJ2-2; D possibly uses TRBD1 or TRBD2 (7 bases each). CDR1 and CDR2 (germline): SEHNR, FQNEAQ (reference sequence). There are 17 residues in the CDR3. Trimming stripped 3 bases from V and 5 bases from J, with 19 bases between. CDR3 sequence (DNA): TGTGCCAGCAGCTTCCCACTAGCGAGGGGGCTTACCGGGGAGCTGTTTTTT. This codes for CASSFPLARGLTGELFF.

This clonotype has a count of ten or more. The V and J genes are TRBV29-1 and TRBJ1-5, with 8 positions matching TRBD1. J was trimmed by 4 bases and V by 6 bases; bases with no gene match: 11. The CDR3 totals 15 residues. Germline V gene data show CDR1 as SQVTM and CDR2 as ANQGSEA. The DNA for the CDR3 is TGCAGCGTCACCCCCGGGACAGGCTTAAATCAGCCCCAGCATTTT. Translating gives CSVTPGTGLNQPQHF.

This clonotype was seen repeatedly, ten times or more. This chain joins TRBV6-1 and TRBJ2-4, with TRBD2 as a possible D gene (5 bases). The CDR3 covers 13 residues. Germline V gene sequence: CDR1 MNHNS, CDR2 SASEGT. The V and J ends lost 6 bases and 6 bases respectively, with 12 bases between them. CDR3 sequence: CASSSSLGNIQYF. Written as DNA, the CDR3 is TGTGCCAGCAGCTCTAGCTTAGGAAACATTCAGTACTTC.

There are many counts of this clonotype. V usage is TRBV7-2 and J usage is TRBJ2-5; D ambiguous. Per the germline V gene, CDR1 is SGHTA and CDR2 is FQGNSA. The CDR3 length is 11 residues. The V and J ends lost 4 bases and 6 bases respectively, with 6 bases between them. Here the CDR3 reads CASSSSQTQYF. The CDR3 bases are TGTGCCAGCAGCTCCAGCCAGACCCAGTACTTC.

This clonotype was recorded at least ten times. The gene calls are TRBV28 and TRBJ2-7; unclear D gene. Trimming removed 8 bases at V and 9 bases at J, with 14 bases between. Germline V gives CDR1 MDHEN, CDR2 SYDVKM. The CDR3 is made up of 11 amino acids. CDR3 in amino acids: CASGERWWQYF. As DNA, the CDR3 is TGTGCCAGCGGTGAGAGGTGGTGGCAGTACTTC.

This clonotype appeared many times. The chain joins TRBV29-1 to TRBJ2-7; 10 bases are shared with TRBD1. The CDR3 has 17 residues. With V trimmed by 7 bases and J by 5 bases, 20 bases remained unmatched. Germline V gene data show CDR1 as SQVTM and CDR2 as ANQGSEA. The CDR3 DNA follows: TGCAGCGCAGTGGGTTTGTCTAGGGACAGGGGCCGGGACGAGCAGTACTTC. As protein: CSAVGLSRDRGRDEQYF.

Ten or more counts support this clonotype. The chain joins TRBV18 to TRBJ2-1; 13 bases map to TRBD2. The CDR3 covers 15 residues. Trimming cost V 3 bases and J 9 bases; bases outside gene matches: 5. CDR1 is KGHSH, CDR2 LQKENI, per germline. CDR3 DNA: TGTGCCAGCTCACCCGGGACTAGCGGGATAGGTGAGCAGTTCTTC. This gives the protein CASSPGTSGIGEQFF.